This T cell receptor (beta chain) is drawn from a study of Ad26.COV2.S vaccination and SARS-CoV-2 variants. Study-wide background: Donor was one of the participants in the Ad26.COV2.S arm of the COV1001 trial.

Here immunoSEQ multiplex PCR was the method, and the copy in TCRdb shows in-frame clones only, minus some. This table has 440,000 or so clones, nearly 90% appearing once. Study outcomes and limitations: TCR breadth and depth analyses may have underestimated total T cell responses. It was found that vaccine and placebo recipients had similar non-spike TCR breadth.

Notes on this clone: The antigen is not known.

Treatment: roughly 19 received Ad26.COV2.S at low or high dose, single or two shots; 5 received placebo; per-sample allocation not given. Specimens were obtained on day 63 following the first vaccine or placebo injection. The study used a vaccine consisting of an Ad26 vector that expressed Wuhan-strain SARS-CoV-2 spike. There are 13 residues in the CDR3. Germline V lookup: CDR1 SGDLS, CDR2 YYNGEE. The V end was cut by 0 bases, the J end by 4 bases, with 7 bases between. This TCR came from a person between 18 and 60 years old who received the Ad26.COV2.S COVID-19 vaccine or a placebo. The sequencing used peripheral blood, collected in a trial of Ad26.COV2.S vaccine versus placebo. This chain joins TRBV9 and TRBJ1-1, with unresolved D. CDR3 region: CASSVATTTEAFF. CDR3 nucleotides: TGTGCCAGCAGCGTAGCGACTACCACTGAAGCTTTCTTT. Based on the CDR3 plus reference TRBV9 and TRBJ1-1, the full variable domain is DSGVTQTPKHLITATGQRVTLRCSPRSGDLSVYWYQQSLDQGLQFLIQYYNGEERAKGNILERFSAQQFPDLHSELNLSSLELGDSALYFCASSVATTTEAFFGQGTRLTVV.